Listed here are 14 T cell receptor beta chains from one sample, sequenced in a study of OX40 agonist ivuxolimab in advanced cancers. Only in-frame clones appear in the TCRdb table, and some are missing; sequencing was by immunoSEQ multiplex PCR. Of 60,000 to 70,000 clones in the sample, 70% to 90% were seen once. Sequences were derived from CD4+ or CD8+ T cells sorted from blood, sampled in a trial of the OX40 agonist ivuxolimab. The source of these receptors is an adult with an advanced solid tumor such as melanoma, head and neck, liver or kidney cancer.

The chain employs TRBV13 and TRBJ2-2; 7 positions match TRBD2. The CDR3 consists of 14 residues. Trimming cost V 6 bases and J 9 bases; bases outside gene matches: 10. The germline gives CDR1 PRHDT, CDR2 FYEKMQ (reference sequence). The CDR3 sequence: CASRPGTTNRELFF. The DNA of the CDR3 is TGTGCCAGCAGACCCGGGACTACGAATAGGGAGCTGTTTTTT.

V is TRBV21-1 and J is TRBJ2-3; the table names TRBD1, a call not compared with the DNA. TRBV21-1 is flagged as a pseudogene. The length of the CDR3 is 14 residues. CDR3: CASSKQAGADTQYF. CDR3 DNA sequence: TGTGCCAGCAGCAAACAGGCAGGGGCAGATACGCAGTATTTT.

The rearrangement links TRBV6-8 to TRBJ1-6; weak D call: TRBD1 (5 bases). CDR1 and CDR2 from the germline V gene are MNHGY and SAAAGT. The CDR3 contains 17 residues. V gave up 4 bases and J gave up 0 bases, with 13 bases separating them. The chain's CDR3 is CASSSDSLSSYNSPLHF. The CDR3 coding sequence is TGTGCCAGCAGTTCAGACAGCTTGAGCTCCTATAATTCACCCCTCCACTTT.

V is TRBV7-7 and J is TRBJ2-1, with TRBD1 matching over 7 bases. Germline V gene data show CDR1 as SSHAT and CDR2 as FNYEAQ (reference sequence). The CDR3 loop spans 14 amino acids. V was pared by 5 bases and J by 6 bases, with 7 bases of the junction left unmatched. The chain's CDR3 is CASSVSTGSNEQFF. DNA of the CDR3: TGTGCCAGCAGCGTTTCGACAGGGAGCAATGAGCAGTTCTTC.

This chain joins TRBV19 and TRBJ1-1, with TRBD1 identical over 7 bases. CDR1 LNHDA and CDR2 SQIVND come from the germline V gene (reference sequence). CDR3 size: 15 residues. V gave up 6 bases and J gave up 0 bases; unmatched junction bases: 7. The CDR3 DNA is TGTGCCAGTAGACCAGGGGGGGCTATGAACACTGAAGCTTTCTTT. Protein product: CASRPGGAMNTEAFF.

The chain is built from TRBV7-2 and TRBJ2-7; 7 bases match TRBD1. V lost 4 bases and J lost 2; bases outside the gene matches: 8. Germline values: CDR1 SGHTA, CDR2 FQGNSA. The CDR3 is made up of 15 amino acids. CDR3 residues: CASSSGQELTYEQYF. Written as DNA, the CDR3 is TGTGCCAGCAGCTCCGGACAGGAGCTTACCTACGAGCAGTACTTC.

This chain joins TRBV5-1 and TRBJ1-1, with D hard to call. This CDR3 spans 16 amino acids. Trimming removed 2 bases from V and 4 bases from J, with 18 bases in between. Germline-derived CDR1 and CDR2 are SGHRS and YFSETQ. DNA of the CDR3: TGCGCCAGCAGCTTCCAAGGAGGAGGCTGGTCCACTGAAGCTTTCTTT. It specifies CASSFQGGGWSTEAFF.

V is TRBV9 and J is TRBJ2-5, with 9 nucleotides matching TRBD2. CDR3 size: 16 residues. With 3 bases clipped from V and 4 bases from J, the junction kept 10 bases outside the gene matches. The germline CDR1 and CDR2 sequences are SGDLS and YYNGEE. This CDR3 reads CASSARRAGGRETQYF. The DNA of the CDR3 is TGTGCCAGCAGCGCCCGGAGGGCGGGAGGGCGAGAGACCCAGTACTTC.

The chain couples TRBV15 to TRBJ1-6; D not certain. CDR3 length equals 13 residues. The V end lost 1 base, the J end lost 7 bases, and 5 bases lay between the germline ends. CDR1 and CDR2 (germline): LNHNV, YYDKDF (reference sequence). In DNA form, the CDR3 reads TGTGCCACCAGCAGAGGCGCAAATTCACCCCTCCACTTT. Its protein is CATSRGANSPLHF. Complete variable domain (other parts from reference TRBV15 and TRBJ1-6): DAMVIQNPRYQVTQFGKPVTLSCSQTLNHNVMYWYQQKSSQAPKLLFHYYDKDFNNEADTPDNFQSRRPNTSFCFLDIRSPGLGDTAMYLCATSRGANSPLHFGNGTRLTVT.

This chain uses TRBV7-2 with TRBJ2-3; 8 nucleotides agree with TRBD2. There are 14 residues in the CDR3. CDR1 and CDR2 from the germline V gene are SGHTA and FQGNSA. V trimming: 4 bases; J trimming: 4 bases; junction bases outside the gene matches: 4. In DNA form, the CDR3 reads TGTGCCAGCAGCTCGAGCGGGGGCTCAGATACGCAGTATTTT. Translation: CASSSSGGSDTQYF.

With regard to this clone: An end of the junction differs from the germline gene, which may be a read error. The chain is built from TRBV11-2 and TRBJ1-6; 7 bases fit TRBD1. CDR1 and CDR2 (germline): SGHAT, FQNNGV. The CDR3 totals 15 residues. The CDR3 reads CASTLSVQGYSPLHF. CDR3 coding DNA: TGTGCCAGCACCTTAAGTGTACAGGGGTATTCACCCCTCCACTTT.

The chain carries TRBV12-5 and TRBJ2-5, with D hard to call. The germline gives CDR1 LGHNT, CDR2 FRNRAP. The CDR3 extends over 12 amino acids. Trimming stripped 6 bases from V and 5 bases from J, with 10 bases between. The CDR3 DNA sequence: TGTGCTAGTGGCGGCAGTAGGGAGACCCAGTACTTC. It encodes CASGGSRETQYF.

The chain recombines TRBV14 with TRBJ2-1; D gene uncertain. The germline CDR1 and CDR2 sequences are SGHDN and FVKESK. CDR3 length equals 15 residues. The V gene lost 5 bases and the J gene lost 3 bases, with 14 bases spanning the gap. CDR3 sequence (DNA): TGTGCCAGCAGCTCTCAATCCTTGGACTACAATGAGCAGTTCTTC. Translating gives CASSSQSLDYNEQFF.

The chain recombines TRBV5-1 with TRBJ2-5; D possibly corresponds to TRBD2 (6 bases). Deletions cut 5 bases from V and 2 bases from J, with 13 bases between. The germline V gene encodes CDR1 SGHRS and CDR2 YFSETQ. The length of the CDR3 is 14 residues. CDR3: CASRDGGSQETQYF. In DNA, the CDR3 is TGCGCCAGCAGAGACGGGGGAAGTCAAGAGACCCAGTACTTC.